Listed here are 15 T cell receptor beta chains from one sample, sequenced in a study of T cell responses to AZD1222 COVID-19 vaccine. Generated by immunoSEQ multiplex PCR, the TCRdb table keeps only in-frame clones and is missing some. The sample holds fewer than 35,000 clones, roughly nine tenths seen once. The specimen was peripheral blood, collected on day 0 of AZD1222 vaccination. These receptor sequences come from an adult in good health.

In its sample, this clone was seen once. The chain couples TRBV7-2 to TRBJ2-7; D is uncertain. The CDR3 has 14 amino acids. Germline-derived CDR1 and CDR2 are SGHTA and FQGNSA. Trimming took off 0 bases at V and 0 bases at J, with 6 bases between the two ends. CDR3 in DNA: TGTGCCAGCAGCTTAGCAGGGATCTCCTACGAGCAGTACTTC. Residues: CASSLAGISYEQYF.

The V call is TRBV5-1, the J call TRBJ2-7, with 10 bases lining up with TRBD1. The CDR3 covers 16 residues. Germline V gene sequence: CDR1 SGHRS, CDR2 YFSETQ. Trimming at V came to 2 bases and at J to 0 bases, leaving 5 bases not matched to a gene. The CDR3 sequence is CASSLAGQGSSYEQYF. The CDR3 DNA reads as TGCGCCAGCAGCTTAGCGGGACAGGGGTCCTCCTACGAGCAGTACTTC.

CDR3 in amino acids: CASSGTAFYGYTF. CDR3 sequence (DNA): TGTGCCAGTAGTGGGACGGCCTTCTATGGCTACACCTTC. The V call is TRBV19, the J call TRBJ1-2, with a weak D call TRBD1 (5 bases). The CDR3 contains 13 residues. Looked up from germline, CDR1 is LNHDA and CDR2 is SQIVND (reference sequence). V shed 5 bases and J shed 4 bases, with 11 bases lying between them.

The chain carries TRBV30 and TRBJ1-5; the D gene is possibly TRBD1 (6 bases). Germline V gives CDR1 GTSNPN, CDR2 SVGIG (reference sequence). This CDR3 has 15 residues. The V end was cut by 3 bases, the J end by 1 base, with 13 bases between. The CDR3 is CAWSVQGGSNQPQHF. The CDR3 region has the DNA TGTGCCTGGAGCGTCCAAGGGGGGAGCAATCAGCCCCAGCATTTT.

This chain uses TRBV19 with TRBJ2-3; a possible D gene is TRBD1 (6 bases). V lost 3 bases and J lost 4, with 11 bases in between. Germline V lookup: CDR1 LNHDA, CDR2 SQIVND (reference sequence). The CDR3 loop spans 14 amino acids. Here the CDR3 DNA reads TGTGCCAGTAGTATTCGTACAGGGTCAGATACGCAGTATTTT. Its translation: CASSIRTGSDTQYF.

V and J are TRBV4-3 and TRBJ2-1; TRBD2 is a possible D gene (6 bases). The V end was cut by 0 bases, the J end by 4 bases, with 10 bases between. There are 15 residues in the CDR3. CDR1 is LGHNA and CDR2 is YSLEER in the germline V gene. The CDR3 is CASSQEGRGYNEQFF. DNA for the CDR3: TGCGCCAGCAGCCAAGAAGGGCGGGGTTACAATGAGCAGTTCTTC.

The CDR3 is CATSSGGGEKLFF. For the CDR3, the DNA is TGTGCCACCAGCAGTGGAGGGGGGGAAAAACTGTTTTTT. V usage is TRBV15 and J usage is TRBJ1-4; maybe TRBD1 (6 bases). This CDR3 comprises 13 residues. Trimming stripped 3 bases from V and 8 bases from J, with 10 bases between. In germline, CDR1 is LNHNV, CDR2 YYDKDF (reference sequence).

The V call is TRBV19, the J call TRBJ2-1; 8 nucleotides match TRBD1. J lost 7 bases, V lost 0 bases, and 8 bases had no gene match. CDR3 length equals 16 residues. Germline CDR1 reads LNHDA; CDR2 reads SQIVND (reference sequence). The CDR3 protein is CASSIEGQGAWNEQFF. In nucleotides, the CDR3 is TGTGCCAGTAGTATAGAAGGCCAGGGGGCCTGGAATGAGCAGTTCTTC.

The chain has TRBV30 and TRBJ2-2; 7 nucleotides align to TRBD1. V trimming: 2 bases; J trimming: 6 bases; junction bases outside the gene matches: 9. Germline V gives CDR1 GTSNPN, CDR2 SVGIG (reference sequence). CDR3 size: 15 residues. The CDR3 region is CAWSRGQTVSGELFF. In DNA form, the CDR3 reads TGTGCCTGGAGTAGGGGACAGACCGTCTCCGGGGAGCTGTTTTTT. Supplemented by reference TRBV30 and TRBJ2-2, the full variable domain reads SQTIHQWPATLVQPVGSPLSLECTVEGTSNPNLYWYRQAAGRGLQLLFYSVGIGQISSEVPQNLSASRPQDRQFILSSKKLLLSDSGFYLCAWSRGQTVSGELFFGEGSRLTVL.

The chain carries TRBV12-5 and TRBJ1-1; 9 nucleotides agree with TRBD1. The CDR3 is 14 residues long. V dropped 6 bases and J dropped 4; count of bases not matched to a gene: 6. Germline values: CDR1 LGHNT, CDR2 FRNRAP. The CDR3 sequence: CASGGDREGTEAFF. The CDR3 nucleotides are TGTGCTAGTGGCGGGGACAGGGAAGGCACTGAAGCTTTCTTT.

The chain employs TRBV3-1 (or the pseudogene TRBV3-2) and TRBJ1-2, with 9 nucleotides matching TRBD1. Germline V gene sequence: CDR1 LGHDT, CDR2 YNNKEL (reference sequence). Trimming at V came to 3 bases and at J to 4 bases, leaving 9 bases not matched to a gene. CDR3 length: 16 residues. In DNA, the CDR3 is TGTGCCAGCAGCCATGCCGGGGACAGGGCGGGCTATGGCTACACCTTC. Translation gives CASSHAGDRAGYGYTF.

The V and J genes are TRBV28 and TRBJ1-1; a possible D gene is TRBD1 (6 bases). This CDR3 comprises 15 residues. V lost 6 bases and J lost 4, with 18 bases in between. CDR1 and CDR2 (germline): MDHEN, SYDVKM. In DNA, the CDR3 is TGTGCCAGCAGCCCGGGGCAGGTAGGGGGCACTGAAGCTTTCTTT. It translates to CASSPGQVGGTEAFF.

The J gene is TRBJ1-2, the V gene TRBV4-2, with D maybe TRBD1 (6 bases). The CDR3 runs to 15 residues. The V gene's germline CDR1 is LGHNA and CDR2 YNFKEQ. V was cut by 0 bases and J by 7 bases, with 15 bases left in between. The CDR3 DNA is TGTGCCAGCAGCCAAGAGGACAGCGGGGGCCGTGGCTACACCTTC. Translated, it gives CASSQEDSGGRGYTF.

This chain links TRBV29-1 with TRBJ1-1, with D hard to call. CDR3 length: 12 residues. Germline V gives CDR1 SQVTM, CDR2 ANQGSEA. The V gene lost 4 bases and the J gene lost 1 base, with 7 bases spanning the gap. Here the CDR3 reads CSVVIWNTEAFF. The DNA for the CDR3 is TGCAGCGTTGTTATTTGGAACACTGAAGCTTTCTTT.

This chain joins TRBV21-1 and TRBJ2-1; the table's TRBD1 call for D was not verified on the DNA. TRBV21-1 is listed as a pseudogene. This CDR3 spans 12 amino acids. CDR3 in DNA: TGTGCCAGCAGCCCCCCCCGCAGGGAGCAGTTCTTC. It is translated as CASSPPRREQFF.